This T cell receptor beta chain stems from a study of T-cell reconstitution after alpha-beta-depleted transplantation in children (dated by TCRdb to 2016 to 2017). For the study in its entirety: Using TCR repertoire profiling, the study followed T-cell immune reconstitution in a quantitative way in children after TCRalphabeta/CD19-depleted allogeneic hematopoietic cell transplantation. The investigation overall reported the following: Over subsequent months, a decline in hyperexpanded clone frequencies was noted, and after one year, T-cell counts and TCRbeta diversity were mostly ascribed to newly produced T cells. In some patients, high TCRbeta diversity at day 60 was attributed to recipient T cells and intrathymic progenitors that had survived conditioning. The apparently early recovery of alphabetaT-cell counts about two months after transplant reportedly depended on only several hundred rapidly expanded clones that came from non-depleted graft cells.

What the treatment or condition label conveys for this sample: allogeneic hematopoietic cell transplantation with graft depleted of TCRalphabeta T cells and CD19 B cells. TCRalphabeta/CD19-depleted allogeneic hematopoietic cell grafts were given to the transplant recipients, all of whom were children. This clonotype has only a few counts. Its target antigen remains unknown. It has no much larger one-base neighbor in the sample; base qualities were not kept. The CDR3 sequence holds 14 residues, the cysteine and phenylalanine included. The DNA shown is the 42-base CDR3, in frame from base 1. The germline V gene gives CDR1 as ENHRY and CDR2 as SYGVKD. Relative to germline, V is missing 4 bases and J is missing 2 bases, with 0 bases of the junction outside any gene match. The library was generated by PCR. Sequencing relied on an Illumina HiSeq 2500. TCR library preparation used molecular barcoding, with unique molecular identifiers applied to normalize quantification of the TCRbeta repertoire. The public reads were reanalyzed by TCRdb: fastp trimming at Q25, MiXCR alignment, in-frame beta chains only. Every CDR3 protein is listed once, alongside the most common genes and DNA of its rows. This sample gives more than 300,000 distinct CDR3 sequences in total; 15% to 20% of them show up just once. The leading ten clones occupy roughly 40% of the sample.

Sequenced material: PBMCs, mostly from graft donor cells, taken 360 days after TCRalphabeta/CD19-depleted stem cell transplant. The clonotype originates from a male patient under 10 years old who had a stem cell transplant for acute lymphoblastic leukemia, so the T cells may come from the graft donor. The chain is assembled from TRBV10-3 and TRBJ2-7; 12 of the junction bases match TRBD2. The DNA sequence reads TGTGCCATCAGTGGGACTAGCGGGGCCTACGAGCAGTACTTC. This sequence encodes CAISGTSGAYEQYF.